The 8 T cell receptor beta chains below all came from one sample that was sequenced in a study of blood T cell repertoires in COVID-19. Here immunoSEQ multiplex PCR was the method, and the copy in TCRdb shows in-frame clones only, minus some. This sample has 120,000 or so clones, with roughly 80% found just once. Sample: peripheral blood. The receptors were sampled from a human donor in a cohort sampled during active COVID-19.

This clone was seen a single time. The rearrangement joins TRBV7-2 to TRBJ2-3; no reliable D call. CDR3 length: 14 residues. CDR1 is SGHTA, CDR2 FQGNSA, per germline. The V end was cut by 3 bases, the J end by 4 bases, with 11 bases between. CDR3 amino acids: CASSLVLSSDTQYF. CDR3 nucleotide sequence: TGTGCCAGCAGCTTGGTCCTATCATCAGATACGCAGTATTTT.

The CDR3 DNA sequence: TGCGCCAGCAGCCAAACAGGGCGGGCGAACTATGGCTACACCTTC. Its protein is CASSQTGRANYGYTF. V is TRBV4-1 and J is TRBJ1-2; possible D gene TRBD1, 6 bases. The CDR3 contains 15 residues. V was trimmed by 2 bases and J by 2 bases, leaving 12 bases between them. CDR1 and CDR2 from the germline V gene are MGHRA and YSYEKL.

The V gene is TRBV30, the J gene TRBJ1-2; 8 bases line up with TRBD1. Germline V gene lookup returns CDR1 GTSNPN and CDR2 SVGIG (reference sequence). The CDR3 sequence is 11 residues long. V gave up 4 bases and J gave up 7 bases; unmatched junction bases: 2. The CDR3 spells CAWNTGGGYTF. CDR3 nucleotide sequence: TGTGCCTGGAACACAGGGGGTGGCTACACCTTC.

The table lists this clone with a few counts. The gene calls are TRBV15 and TRBJ2-7, with 9 bases that match TRBD2. The V and J ends lost 0 bases and 3 bases, in that order; junction bases with no gene match: 3. This CDR3 has 15 amino acids. In germline, CDR1 is LNHNV, CDR2 YYDKDF (reference sequence). CDR3 bases: TGTGCCACCAGCAGAGATAGTAGCGGGAGCTACGAGCAGTACTTC. This translates into CATSRDSSGSYEQYF.

The rearrangement joins TRBV3-1 (or the pseudogene TRBV3-2) to TRBJ1-5; 10 bases match TRBD1. CDR1 and CDR2 (germline): LGHDT, YNNKEL (reference sequence). This CDR3 has 16 amino acids. V lost 2 bases to trimming and J lost 2 bases; unmatched junction nucleotides: 3. DNA of the CDR3: TGTGCCAGCAGCCAATCCGGGACAGGGGGCAATCAGCCCCAGCATTTT. Translating gives CASSQSGTGGNQPQHF.

In this sample, this clone turned up a few times. V and J are TRBV30 and TRBJ1-5; D might be TRBD1 (5 bases). V was trimmed by 2 bases and J by 6 bases, leaving 14 bases between them. The V gene's germline CDR1 is GTSNPN and CDR2 SVGIG (reference sequence). This CDR3 has 14 residues. CDR3 amino acids: CAWSFGQGFQPQHF. CDR3 DNA sequence: TGTGCCTGGAGTTTCGGTCAGGGTTTTCAGCCCCAGCATTTT.

The chain is built from TRBV7-2 and TRBJ1-2; D is possibly TRBD1 (5 bases). V lost 3 bases, J lost 4 bases, and 15 bases lay in between. The CDR3 extends over 15 amino acids. The germline V gene encodes CDR1 SGHTA and CDR2 FQGNSA. The chain's CDR3 is CASSFSSRGTYGYTF. CDR3 in DNA: TGTGCCAGCAGCTTCTCCTCCCGGGGGACCTATGGCTACACCTTC. Supplemented by reference TRBV7-2 and TRBJ1-2, the full variable domain reads GAGVSQSPSNKVTEKGKDVELRCDPISGHTALYWYRQSLGQGLEFLIYFQGNSAPDKSGLPSDRFSAERTGGSVSTLTIQRTQQEDSAVYLCASSFSSRGTYGYTFGSGTRLTVV.

This chain uses TRBV28 with TRBJ2-7; D gene unclear. Germline V lookup: CDR1 MDHEN, CDR2 SYDVKM. This CDR3 is built from 15 residues. The V gene lost 1 base and the J gene lost 0 bases, with 10 bases spanning the gap. CDR3 nucleotides: TGTGCCAGCAGTTTATTGGGCCAGCCCTCCTACGAGCAGTACTTC. It is translated as CASSLLGQPSYEQYF.